This TCR beta chain was obtained from a study of spatial heterogeneity in lung cancer. The wider study: Detection consistently captured more beta-chain sequences than alpha-chain sequences.

CDR1 and CDR2 (germline): SGDLS, YYNGEE. Trimming cost V 4 bases and J 1 base; bases outside gene matches: 5. The CDR3 loop spans 15 amino acids. This clonotype was observed many times. The time point denotes: sample taken at primary tumor resection. Extraction of whole RNA from tumor, nontumor lung or frozen PBMC preceded unsorted sequencing. TCRdb re-called the 5' RACE reads with MiXCR, one entry per CDR3 protein. The sample has about 48,000 distinct CDR3 sequences; under 6% are singletons. The sequence derives from a male donor with early-stage non-small cell lung cancer. Sequencing used PBMCs, obtained at surgery. This chain connects TRBV9 to TRBJ2-3, with 8 nucleotides matching TRBD1. The chain's CDR3 is CASSQGQGRTDTQYF. In DNA, the CDR3 is TGTGCCAGCAGCCAAGGACAGGGACGCACAGATACGCAGTATTTT.